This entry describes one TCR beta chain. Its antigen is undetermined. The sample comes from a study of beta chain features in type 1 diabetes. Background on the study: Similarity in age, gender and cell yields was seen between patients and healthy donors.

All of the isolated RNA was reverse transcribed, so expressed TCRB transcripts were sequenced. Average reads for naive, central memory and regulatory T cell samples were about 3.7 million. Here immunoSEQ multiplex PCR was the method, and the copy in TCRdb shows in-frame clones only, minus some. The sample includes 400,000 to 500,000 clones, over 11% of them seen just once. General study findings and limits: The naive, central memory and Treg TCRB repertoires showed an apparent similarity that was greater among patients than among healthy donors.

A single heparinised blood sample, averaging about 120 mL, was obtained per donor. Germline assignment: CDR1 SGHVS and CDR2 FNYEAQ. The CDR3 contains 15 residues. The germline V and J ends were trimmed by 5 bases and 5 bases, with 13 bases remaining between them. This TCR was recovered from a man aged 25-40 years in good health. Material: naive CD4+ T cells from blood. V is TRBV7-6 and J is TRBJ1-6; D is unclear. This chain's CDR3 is CASSTNDGNNSPLHF. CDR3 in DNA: TGTGCCAGCAGCACCAACGACGGAAATAATTCACCCCTCCACTTT.